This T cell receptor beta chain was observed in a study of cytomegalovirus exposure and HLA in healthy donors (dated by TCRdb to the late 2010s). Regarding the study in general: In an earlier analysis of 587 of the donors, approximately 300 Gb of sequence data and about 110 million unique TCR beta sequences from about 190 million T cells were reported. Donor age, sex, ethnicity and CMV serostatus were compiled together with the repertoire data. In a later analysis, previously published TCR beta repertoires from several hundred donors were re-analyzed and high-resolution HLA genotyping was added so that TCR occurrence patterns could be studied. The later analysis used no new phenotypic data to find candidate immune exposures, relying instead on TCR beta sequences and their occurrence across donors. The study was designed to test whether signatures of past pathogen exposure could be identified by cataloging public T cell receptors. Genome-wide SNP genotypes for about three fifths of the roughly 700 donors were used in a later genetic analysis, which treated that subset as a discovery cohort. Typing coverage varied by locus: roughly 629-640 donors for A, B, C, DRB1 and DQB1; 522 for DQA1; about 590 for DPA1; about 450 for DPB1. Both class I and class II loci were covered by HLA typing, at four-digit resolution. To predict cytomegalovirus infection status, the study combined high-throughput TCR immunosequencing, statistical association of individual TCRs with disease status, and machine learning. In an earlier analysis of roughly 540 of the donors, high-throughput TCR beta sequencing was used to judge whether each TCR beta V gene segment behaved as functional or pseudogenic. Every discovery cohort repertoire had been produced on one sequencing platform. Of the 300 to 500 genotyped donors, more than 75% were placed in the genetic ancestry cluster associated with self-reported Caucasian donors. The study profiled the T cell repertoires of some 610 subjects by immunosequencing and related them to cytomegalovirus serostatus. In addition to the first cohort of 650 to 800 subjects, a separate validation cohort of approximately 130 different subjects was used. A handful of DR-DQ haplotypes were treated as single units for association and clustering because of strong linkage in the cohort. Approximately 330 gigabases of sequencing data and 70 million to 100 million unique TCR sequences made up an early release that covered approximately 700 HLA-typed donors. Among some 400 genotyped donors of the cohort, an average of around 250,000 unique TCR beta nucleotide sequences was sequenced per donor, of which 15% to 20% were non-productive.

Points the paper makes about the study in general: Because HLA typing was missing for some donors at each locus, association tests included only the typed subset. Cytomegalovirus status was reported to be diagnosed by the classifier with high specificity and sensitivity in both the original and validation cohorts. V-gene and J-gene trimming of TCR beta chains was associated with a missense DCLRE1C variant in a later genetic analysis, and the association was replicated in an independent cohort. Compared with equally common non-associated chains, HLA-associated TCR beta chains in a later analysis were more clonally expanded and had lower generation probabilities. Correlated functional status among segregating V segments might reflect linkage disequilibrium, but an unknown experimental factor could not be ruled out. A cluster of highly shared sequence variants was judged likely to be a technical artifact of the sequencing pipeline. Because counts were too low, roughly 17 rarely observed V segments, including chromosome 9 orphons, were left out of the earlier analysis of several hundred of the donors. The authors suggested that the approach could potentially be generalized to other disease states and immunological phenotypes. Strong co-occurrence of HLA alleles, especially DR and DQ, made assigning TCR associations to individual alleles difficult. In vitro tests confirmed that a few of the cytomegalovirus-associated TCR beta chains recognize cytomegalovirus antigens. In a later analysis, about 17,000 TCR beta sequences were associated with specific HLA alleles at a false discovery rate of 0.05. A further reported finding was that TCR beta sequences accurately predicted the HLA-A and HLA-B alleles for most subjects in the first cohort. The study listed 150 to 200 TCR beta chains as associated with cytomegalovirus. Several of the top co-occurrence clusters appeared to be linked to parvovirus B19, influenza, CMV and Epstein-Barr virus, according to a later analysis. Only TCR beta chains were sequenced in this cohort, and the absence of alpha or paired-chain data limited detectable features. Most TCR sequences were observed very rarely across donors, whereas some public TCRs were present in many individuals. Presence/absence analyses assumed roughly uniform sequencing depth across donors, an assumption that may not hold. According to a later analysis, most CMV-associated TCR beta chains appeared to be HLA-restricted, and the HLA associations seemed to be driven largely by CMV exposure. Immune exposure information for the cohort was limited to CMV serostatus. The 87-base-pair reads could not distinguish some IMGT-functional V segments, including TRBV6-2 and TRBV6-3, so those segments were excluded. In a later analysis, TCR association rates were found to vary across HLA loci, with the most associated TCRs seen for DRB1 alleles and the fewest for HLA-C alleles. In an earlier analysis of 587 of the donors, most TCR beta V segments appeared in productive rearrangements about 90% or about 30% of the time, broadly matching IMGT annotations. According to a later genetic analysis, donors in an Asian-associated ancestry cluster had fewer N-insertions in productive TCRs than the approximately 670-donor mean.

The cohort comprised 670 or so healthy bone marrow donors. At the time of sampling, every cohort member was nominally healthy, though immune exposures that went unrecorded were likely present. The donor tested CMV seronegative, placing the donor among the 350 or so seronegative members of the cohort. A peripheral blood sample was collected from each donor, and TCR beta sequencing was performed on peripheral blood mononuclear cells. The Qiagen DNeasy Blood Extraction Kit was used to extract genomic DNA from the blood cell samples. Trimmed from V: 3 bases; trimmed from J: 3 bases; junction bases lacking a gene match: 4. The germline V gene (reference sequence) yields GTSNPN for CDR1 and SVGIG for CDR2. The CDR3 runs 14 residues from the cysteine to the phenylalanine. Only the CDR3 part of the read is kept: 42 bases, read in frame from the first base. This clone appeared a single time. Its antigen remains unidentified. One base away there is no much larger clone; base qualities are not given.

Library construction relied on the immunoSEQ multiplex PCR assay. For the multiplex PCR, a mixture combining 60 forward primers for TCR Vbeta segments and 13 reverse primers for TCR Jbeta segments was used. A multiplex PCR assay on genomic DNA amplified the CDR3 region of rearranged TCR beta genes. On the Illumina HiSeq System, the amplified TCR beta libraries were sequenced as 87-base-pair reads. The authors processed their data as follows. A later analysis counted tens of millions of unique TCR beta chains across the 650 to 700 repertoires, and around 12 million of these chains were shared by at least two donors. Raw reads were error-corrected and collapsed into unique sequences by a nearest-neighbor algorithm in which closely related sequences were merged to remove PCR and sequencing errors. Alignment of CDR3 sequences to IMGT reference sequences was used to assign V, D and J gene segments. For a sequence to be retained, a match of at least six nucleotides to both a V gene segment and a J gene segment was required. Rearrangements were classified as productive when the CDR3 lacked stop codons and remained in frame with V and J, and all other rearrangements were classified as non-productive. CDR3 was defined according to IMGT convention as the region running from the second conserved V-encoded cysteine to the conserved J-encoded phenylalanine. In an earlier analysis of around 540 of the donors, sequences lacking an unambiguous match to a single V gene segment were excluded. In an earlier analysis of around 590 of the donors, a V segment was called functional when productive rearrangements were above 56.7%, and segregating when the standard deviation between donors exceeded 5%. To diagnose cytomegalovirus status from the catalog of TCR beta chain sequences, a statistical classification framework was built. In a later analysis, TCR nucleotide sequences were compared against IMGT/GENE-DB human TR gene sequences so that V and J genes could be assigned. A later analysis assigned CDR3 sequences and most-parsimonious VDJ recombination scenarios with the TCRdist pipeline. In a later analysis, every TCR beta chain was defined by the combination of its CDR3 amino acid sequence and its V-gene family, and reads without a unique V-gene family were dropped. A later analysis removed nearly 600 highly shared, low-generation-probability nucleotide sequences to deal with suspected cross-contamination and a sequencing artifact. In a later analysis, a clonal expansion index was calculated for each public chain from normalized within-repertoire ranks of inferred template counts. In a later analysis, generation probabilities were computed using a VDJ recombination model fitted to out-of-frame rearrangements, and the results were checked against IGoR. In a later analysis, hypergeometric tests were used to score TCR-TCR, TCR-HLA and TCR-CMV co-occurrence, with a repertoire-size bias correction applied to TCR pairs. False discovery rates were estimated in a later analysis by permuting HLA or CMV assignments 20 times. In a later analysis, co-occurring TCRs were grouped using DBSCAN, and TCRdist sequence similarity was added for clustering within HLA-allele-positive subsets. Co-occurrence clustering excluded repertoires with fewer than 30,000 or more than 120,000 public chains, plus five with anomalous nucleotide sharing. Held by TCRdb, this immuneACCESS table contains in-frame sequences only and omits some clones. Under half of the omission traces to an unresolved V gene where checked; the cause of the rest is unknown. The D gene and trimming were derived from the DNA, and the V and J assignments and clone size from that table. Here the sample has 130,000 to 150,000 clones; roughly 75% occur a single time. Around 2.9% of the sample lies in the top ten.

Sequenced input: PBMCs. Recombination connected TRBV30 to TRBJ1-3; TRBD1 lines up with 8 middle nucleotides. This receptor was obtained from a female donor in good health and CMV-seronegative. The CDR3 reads CAWRIQGGGNTIYF. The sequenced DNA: TGTGCCTGGAGGATACAGGGGGGTGGAAACACCATATATTTT.